This TCR beta chain stems from a study of cytomegalovirus exposure and HLA in healthy donors. Details on this clone: The target antigen is unknown.

60 Vbeta and 13 Jbeta primers were used in PCR. Per the study methods: Approximately 73 million unique TCR beta chains, 10 million to 14 million shared, were counted in a later analysis. The data were produced by immunoSEQ multiplex PCR, yet TCRdb's version contains in-frame clones alone and is incomplete. The D gene and trimming were derived from the DNA, and the V and J assignments and clone size from that table. This table holds over 60,000 clones, roughly 65% found once. General study results and limits: Association of 17,000 or so TCR beta sequences with HLA alleles was found at 0.05 false discovery rate in a later analysis. Later analysis demonstrated an association between a missense DCLRE1C variant and TCR beta V- and J-gene trimming. Altogether, 164 TCR beta chains were recorded as cytomegalovirus-associated.

The CDR3 is made up of 15 amino acids. The trim removed 5 bases at V and 4 bases at J, leaving 2 bases unmatched. Germline CDR1 and CDR2: MNHEY and SVGAGI. The rearrangement joins TRBV6-5 to TRBJ2-3, with 14 nucleotides matching TRBD2. The sequenced material came from PBMCs. The receptor was isolated from a male donor in good health and CMV-seropositive. The DNA for the CDR3 is TGTGCCAGCAGTCGACTAGCGGGGGGGTCAGATACGCAGTATTTT. Protein product: CASSRLAGGSDTQYF.